These 3 T cell receptor beta chains came from one sample sequenced in a study of identical twins. From the 5' RACE reads, TCRdb called clonotypes with MiXCR, one entry per CDR3 protein. The repertoire consists of a few hundred thousand distinct CDR3 sequences, with approximately 9.6% occurring once and the leading ten covering roughly 3.2%. Another study also made use of these data, one on yellow fever vaccine responses in identical twins.

Sequencing used PBMCs. Receptors were obtained from a woman aged 18-35 years in good health.

This clonotype has a handful of counts. This chain joins TRBV4-1 and TRBJ2-7; weak D call: TRBD2 (5 bases). The length of the CDR3 is 15 residues. Germline assignment: CDR1 MGHRA and CDR2 YSYEKL. Trimming removed 4 bases at V and 5 bases at J, with 18 bases between. The CDR3 bases are TGCGCCAGCAGCCCCCGCGAGGGCACTCCCAACGAGCAGTACTTC. Protein product: CASSPREGTPNEQYF.

This clonotype was seen a few times. The V call is TRBV7-3, the J call TRBJ2-5; 8 positions match TRBD2. CDR3 length: 13 residues. In germline, CDR1 is SGHTA, CDR2 FQGTGA. V trimming: 6 bases; J trimming: 5 bases; junction bases outside the gene matches: 5. The CDR3 loop is CASSIAGSETQYF. The CDR3 region has the DNA TGTGCCAGCAGTATAGCGGGGTCTGAGACCCAGTACTTC.

The rearrangement joins TRBV2 to TRBJ2-7, with a weak D call TRBD2 (7 bases). The V gene's germline CDR1 is SNHLY and CDR2 FYNNEI. This CDR3 spans 15 amino acids. V shed 1 base and J shed 3 bases, with 13 bases lying between them. The CDR3 nucleotides are TGTGCCAGCAGTGAAGAGGCGGGGGCCAACTACGAGCAGTACTTC. Translation: CASSEEAGANYEQYF.